The sequence of this TCR beta chain was determined in a study of technical replicates of blood from a few donors. The germline V and J ends were trimmed by 8 bases and 8 bases, with 18 bases remaining between them. The CDR3 extends over 13 amino acids. From germline, CDR1 is LNHNV and CDR2 YYDKDF (reference sequence). Profiling relied on immunoSEQ multiplex PCR, and the TCRdb table lists in-frame clones only, not all of them. The sample has roughly 62,000 clones, about 95% seen once; the top ten hold 2.5% to 3.5%. J is TRBJ1-2 and V is TRBV15; D ambiguous. The clonotype originates from a human donor in good health. Some clones in this sample may be carry-over from other donors' samples. The sequenced material came from PBMCs. Here the CDR3 DNA reads TGTGCCACCGCGGAGGCGGGATCTAGGGGCTACACCTTC. It yields the protein CATAEAGSRGYTF.